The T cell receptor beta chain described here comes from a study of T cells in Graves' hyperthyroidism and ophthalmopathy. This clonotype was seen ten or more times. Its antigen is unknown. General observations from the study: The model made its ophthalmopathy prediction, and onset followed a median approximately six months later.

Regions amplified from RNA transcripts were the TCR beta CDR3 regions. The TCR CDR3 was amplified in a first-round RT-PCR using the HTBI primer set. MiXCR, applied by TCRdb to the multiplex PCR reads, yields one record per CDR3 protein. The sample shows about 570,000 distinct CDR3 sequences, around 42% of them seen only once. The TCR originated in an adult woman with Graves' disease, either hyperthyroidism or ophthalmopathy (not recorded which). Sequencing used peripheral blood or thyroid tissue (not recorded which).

Here the CDR3 reads CASLQGTEAFF. CDR3 nucleotide sequence: TGTGCCAGCCTACAGGGTACTGAAGCTTTCTTT. The rearrangement uses TRBV6-2 or TRBV6-3 and TRBJ1-1, with D possibly matching TRBD1 (6 bases). In germline, CDR1 is MNHEY, CDR2 SVGEGT. V was trimmed by 8 bases and J by 5 bases, leaving 9 bases between them. The CDR3 covers 11 residues.